Listed here are 14 T cell receptor beta chains from one sample, sequenced in a study of blood T cells in healthy people across ages. Using a J-beta primer mix together with a sample-barcoded 5' primer, a second PCR was run for roughly 6 to 12 cycles. TCRdb redid the calling of the 5' RACE reads with MiXCR, one entry per CDR3 protein. The sample consists of 1.5 million to 2 million distinct CDR3 sequences, about 30% of them appearing once. The source material was blood. The source of these receptors is a woman between 25 and 40 years old in good health.

The chain combines TRBV5-1 with TRBJ2-4; the D gene could be TRBD1 or TRBD2 (6 bases each). Trimming left V 6 bases short and J 1 base short, with 26 bases between. The CDR3 has 19 amino acids. The germline gives CDR1 SGHRS, CDR2 YFSETQ. This CDR3 is CASNRGGLGGPSAKNIQYF. CDR3 DNA sequence: TGCGCCAGCAACAGAGGAGGGCTCGGGGGCCCCAGCGCCAAAAACATTCAGTACTTC.

DNA for the CDR3: TGTGCCATCAGTGGCGGACTCAACACCGGGGAGCTGTTTTTT. Its protein product is CAISGGLNTGELFF. The chain couples TRBV10-3 to TRBJ2-2, with D perhaps matching TRBD2 (5 bases). V shed 4 bases and J shed 2 bases, with 8 bases lying between them. Germline CDR1 and CDR2: ENHRY and SYGVKD. The CDR3 is 14 residues long.

There are many counts of this clonotype. This sequence joins TRBV12-3 or TRBV12-4 and TRBJ1-2, with D uncertain. The CDR3 sequence is 16 residues long. Trimming removed 6 bases at V and 0 bases at J, with 17 bases between. The chain's CDR3 is CASSSSGRVANYGYTF. The CDR3 DNA is TGTGCCAGCAGCTCTTCTGGGAGGGTTGCTAACTATGGCTACACCTTC.

CDR3 sequence (DNA): TGTGCCAGCTCAACTAGCGGGACTTACAACGAGCAGTACTTC. Residues: CASSTSGTYNEQYF. The chain links TRBV2 to TRBJ2-7; 10 positions match TRBD2. Losses at the gene ends were 8 bases for V and 5 bases for J; bases not matched to a gene: 9. Germline V gives CDR1 SNHLY, CDR2 FYNNEI. This CDR3 spans 14 amino acids. Filled out from reference TRBV2 and TRBJ2-7, the complete variable domain reads EPEVTQTPSHQVTQMGQEVILRCVPISNHLYFYWYRQILGQKVEFLVSFYNNEISEKSEIFDDQFSVERPDGSNFTLKIRSTKLEDSAMYFCASSTSGTYNEQYFGPGTRLTVT.

This clonotype was observed a handful of times. The germline gene is not matched at one end of the junction; a read error may be the cause. The V and J genes are TRBV12-3 or TRBV12-4 and TRBJ2-1; D tentatively fits TRBD1 or TRBD2 (5 bases each). The CDR3 has 14 residues. Here the CDR3 reads CAGSPRAGTNEQFF. For the CDR3, the DNA is TGTGCCGGCAGCCCCCGGGCAGGGACCAATGAGCAGTTCTTC.

Many counts were recorded for this clonotype. The rearrangement links TRBV20-1 to TRBJ2-1; the D is unclear. The V gene's germline CDR1 is DFQATT and CDR2 SNEGSKA (reference sequence). This CDR3 is 12 amino acids long. V lost 0 bases, J lost 12 bases, and 12 bases lay in between. CDR3 nucleotide sequence: TGCAGTGCTAGAGATCCCCGGAACAGGCAGTTCTTC. This sequence encodes CSARDPRNRQFF.

This clonotype appeared many times. The genes are TRBV7-2 and TRBJ2-1, with unresolved D. Germline V gives CDR1 SGHTA, CDR2 FQGNSA. The CDR3 is 16 residues long. Trimming cost V 5 bases and J 2 bases, with 16 bases left between them. DNA of the CDR3: TGTGCCAGCAGCCCCCCTCGGATACAGCCCTACAATGAGCAGTTCTTC. It encodes CASSPPRIQPYNEQFF.

The chain combines TRBV20-1 with TRBJ2-7; the match to TRBD1 covers 7 bases. The germline CDR1 and CDR2 sequences are DFQATT and SNEGSKA (reference sequence). This CDR3 spans 15 amino acids. V lost 0 bases to trimming and J lost 2 bases; unmatched junction nucleotides: 7. This CDR3 reads CSAREIAGGTYEQYF. CDR3 sequence (DNA): TGCAGTGCTAGAGAAATCGCAGGGGGTACCTACGAGCAGTACTTC.

This clonotype was seen a few times. The gene calls are TRBV5-1 and TRBJ2-5, with 10 bases aligning to TRBD2. Trimming at V came to 4 bases and at J to 2 bases, leaving 8 bases not matched to a gene. The CDR3 loop spans 16 amino acids. From germline, CDR1 is SGHRS and CDR2 YFSETQ. The CDR3 loop is CASSQAPSGSQETQYF. DNA of the CDR3: TGCGCCAGCAGCCAGGCTCCTAGCGGGAGTCAAGAGACCCAGTACTTC.

V usage is TRBV14 and J usage is TRBJ2-1; TRBD2 matches 7 bases. With V trimmed by 0 bases and J by 5 bases, 7 bases remained unmatched. Per the germline V gene, CDR1 is SGHDN and CDR2 is FVKESK. This CDR3 is built from 16 residues. CDR3 amino acids: CASSQDLLADDNEQFF. CDR3 DNA sequence: TGTGCCAGCAGCCAAGATCTGCTAGCGGACGACAATGAGCAGTTCTTC.

At least ten counts were recorded for this clonotype. This chain links TRBV12-3 or TRBV12-4 with TRBJ2-7; D possibly corresponds to TRBD1 (5 bases). Trimming took off 8 bases at V and 2 bases at J, with 16 bases between the two ends. This CDR3 region has 14 residues. CDR3 sequence reads: CASSPPRGTYEQYF. As DNA, the CDR3 is TGTGCCAGCTCACCACCAAGGGGCACCTACGAGCAGTACTTC.

This clonotype was recorded a few times. The rearrangement uses TRBV2 and TRBJ2-5; D may be TRBD1 (6 bases). The germline CDR1 and CDR2 sequences are SNHLY and FYNNEI. The CDR3 loop spans 12 amino acids. V shed 7 bases and J shed 9 bases, with 15 bases lying between them. The DNA for the CDR3 is TGTGCCAGCAATTATTACAGGGAACCCCAGTACTTC. Amino acid sequence: CASNYYREPQYF. Using reference TRBV2 and TRBJ2-5 for the parts outside the CDR3, the full variable domain is EPEVTQTPSHQVTQMGQEVILRCVPISNHLYFYWYRQILGQKVEFLVSFYNNEISEKSEIFDDQFSVERPDGSNFTLKIRSTKLEDSAMYFCASNYYREPQYFGPGTRLLVL.

This clonotype was seen only a few times. J is TRBJ1-2 and V is TRBV29-1, with D hard to call. The germline V gene encodes CDR1 SQVTM and CDR2 ANQGSEA. This CDR3 is built from 15 residues. Trimming pared 0 bases from V and 0 bases from J, leaving 11 bases between. The DNA for the CDR3 is TGCAGCGTTGAAGATCTAGGCAGCACTAACTATGGCTACACCTTC. This sequence encodes CSVEDLGSTNYGYTF.

This clonotype was found a few times. The rearrangement links TRBV7-2 to TRBJ2-7; 13 nucleotides agree with TRBD2. The junction had 13 bases not matched to a gene; V was cut back by 6 bases and J by 2 bases. The CDR3 runs to 18 residues. Germline assignment: CDR1 SGHTA and CDR2 FQGNSA. In DNA, the CDR3 is TGTGCCAGCAGTAGGACTAGCGGGAGTGGTACAGCGGCCTACGAGCAGTACTTC. This translates into CASSRTSGSGTAAYEQYF.